The T cell receptor beta chain under discussion was sequenced for a study of TIL therapy for anti-PD-1-resistant metastatic lung cancer. Study information: A few tumors were EGFR-mutant and two were ALK-rearranged. Study-wide points: Many TIL product clones were absent from baseline tumor, suggesting clonal contraction.

Note on this clone: Antigen specificity is unknown.

Time point here: pre-treatment sample, taken before nivolumab and TIL therapy. Tumor tissue came from excised metastases, mostly pleural nodules or supraclavicular lymph nodes. This was the immunoSEQ v3 assay. The method was immunoSEQ multiplex PCR; TCRdb's version includes in-frame clones alone and lacks a portion of them. Of approximately 9,400 clones in the sample, 55% to 70% were seen once. Trimming cost V 8 bases and J 8 bases, with 15 bases left between them. The CDR3 is made up of 12 amino acids. The germline CDR1 and CDR2 sequences are MNHNS and SASEGT. The TCR was taken from a person aged 25-80 years with non-small cell lung cancer. The specimen comprised tumor tissue, sampled at baseline. The V gene is TRBV6-1, the J gene TRBJ1-2; D might be TRBD1 (6 bases). The CDR3 DNA follows: TGTGCCAGCTCGAACCGGGGGGGCGGCTACACCTTC. Translated: CASSNRGGGYTF.